This T cell receptor (beta chain) was found in a study of blood T cell repertoires in COVID-19. V shed 0 bases and J 7 bases; nucleotides not matched to a gene: 7. Germline values: CDR1 SGHRS, CDR2 YFSETQ. This CDR3 region has 15 residues. Sequenced by immunoSEQ multiplex PCR; TCRdb stores in-frame clones only, minus some. The repertoire holds about 460,000 clones, with about nine tenths as singletons. The sequenced sample was PBMCs or T cells enriched from blood (not recorded which). This receptor was identified in an older woman who had recovered from COVID-19. This sequence joins TRBV5-1 and TRBJ1-5, with TRBD1 identical over 7 bases. CDR3 in amino acids: CASSLDGTDRQPQHF. For the CDR3, the DNA is TGCGCCAGCAGCTTGGATGGGACAGATAGGCAGCCCCAGCATTTT. Supplemented by reference TRBV5-1 and TRBJ1-5, the full variable domain reads KAGVTQTPRYLIKTRGQQVTLSCSPISGHRSVSWYQQTPGQGLQFLFEYFSETQRNKGNFPGRFSGRQFSNSRSEMNVSTLELGDSALYLCASSLDGTDRQPQHFGDGTRLSIL.